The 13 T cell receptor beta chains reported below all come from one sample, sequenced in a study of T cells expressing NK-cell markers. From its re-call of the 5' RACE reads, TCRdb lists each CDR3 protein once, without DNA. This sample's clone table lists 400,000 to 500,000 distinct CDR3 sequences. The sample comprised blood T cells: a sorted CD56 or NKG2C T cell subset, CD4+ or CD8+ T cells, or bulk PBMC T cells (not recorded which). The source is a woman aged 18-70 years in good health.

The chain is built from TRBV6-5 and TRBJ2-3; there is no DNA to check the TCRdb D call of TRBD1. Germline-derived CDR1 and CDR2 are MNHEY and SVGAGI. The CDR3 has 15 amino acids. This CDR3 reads CASSYGGIHTDTQYF.

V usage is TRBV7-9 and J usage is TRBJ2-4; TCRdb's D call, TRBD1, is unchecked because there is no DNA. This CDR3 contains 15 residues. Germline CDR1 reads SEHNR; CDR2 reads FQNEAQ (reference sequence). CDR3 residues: CASSSGSDPPDIQYF.

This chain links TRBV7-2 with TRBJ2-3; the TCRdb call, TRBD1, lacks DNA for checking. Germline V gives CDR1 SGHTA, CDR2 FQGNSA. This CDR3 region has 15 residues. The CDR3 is CASSSQGARTDTQYF.

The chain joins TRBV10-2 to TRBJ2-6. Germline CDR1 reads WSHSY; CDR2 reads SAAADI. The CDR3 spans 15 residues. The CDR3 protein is CASSESFSGANVLTF.

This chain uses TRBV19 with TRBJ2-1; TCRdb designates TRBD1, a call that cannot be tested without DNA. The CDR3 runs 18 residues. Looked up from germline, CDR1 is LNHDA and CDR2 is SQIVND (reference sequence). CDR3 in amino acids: CASSIDVAGTFSYNEQFF.

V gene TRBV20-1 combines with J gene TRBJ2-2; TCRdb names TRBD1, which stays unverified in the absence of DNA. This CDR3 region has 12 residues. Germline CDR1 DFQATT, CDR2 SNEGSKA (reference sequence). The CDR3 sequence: CGTPDRSGELFF.

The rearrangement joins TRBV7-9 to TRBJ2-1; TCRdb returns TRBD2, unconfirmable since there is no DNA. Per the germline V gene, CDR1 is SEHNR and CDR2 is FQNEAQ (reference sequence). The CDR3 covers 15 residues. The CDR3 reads CASNGLAGGDNEQFF.

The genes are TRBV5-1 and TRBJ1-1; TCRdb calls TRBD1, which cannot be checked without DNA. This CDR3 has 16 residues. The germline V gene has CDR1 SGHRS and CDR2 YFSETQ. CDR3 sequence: CASSLRGSSLFAEAFF.

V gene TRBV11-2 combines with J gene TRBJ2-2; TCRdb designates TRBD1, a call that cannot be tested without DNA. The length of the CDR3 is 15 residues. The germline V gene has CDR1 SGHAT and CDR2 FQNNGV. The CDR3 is CASSPQGANTGELFF. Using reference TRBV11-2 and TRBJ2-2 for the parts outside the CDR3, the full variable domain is EAGVAQSPRYKIIEKRQSVAFWCNPISGHATLYWYQQILGQGPKLLIQFQNNGVVDDSQLPKDRFSAERLKGVDSTLKIQPAKLEDSAVYLCASSPQGANTGELFFGEGSRLTVL.

Here the CDR3 reads CSASGREANTEAFF. The J gene is TRBJ1-1, the V gene TRBV20-1. This CDR3 region has 14 residues. Germline CDR1 and CDR2: DFQATT and SNEGSKA (reference sequence).

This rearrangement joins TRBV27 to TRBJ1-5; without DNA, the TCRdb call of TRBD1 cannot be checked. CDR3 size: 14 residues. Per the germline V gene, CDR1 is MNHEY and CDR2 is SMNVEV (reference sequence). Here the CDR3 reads CASSQWGGGQPQHF.

The CDR3 loop reads CASSFLGPSTDTQYF. V and J are TRBV12-3 or TRBV12-4 and TRBJ2-3; TCRdb reports TRBD1, a call that lacks DNA to check it against. The CDR3 is 15 residues long.

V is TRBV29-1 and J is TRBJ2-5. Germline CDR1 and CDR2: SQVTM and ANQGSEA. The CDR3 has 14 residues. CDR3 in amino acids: CSVDQLRYQETQYF.